The source of this T cell receptor beta chain is a study of blood T cell repertoires in COVID-19. As for the study in general: Specimens from acute and convalescent COVID-19 originated in the United States, Italy and Spain.

Generated by immunoSEQ multiplex PCR, the TCRdb table keeps only in-frame clones and is missing some. Here the sample spans around 300,000 clones, roughly nine tenths being singletons. The TCR sequence derives from a woman in her twenties or thirties with COVID-19, enrolled during active disease. The material sequenced was peripheral blood.

This chain's CDR3 is CASSVLAVMADTQYF. The CDR3 coding sequence is TGTGCCAGCAGTGTTCTAGCTGTAATGGCAGATACGCAGTATTTT. The rearrangement joins TRBV2 to TRBJ2-3, with D possibly matching TRBD2 (5 bases). CDR1 is SNHLY and CDR2 is FYNNEI in the germline V gene. V was trimmed by 4 bases and J by 4 bases, leaving 15 bases between them. This CDR3 has 15 residues. Filled out from reference TRBV2 and TRBJ2-3, the complete variable domain reads EPEVTQTPSHQVTQMGQEVILRCVPISNHLYFYWYRQILGQKVEFLVSFYNNEISEKSEIFDDQFSVERPDGSNFTLKIRSTKLEDSAMYFCASSVLAVMADTQYFGPGTRLTVL.